This T cell receptor (beta chain) was identified in a study of OX40 agonist ivuxolimab in advanced cancers. Study-wide background: Three patients, one with hepatocellular carcinoma and two with cutaneous melanoma, responded partially.

The CDR3 runs 15 residues. CDR1 and CDR2 (germline): SEHNR, FQNEAQ (reference sequence). V lost 5 bases to trimming and J lost 6 bases, with 17 bases between them. Data came from immunoSEQ multiplex PCR; TCRdb stores just in-frame clones and leaves some out. This table has 9,000 to 13,000 clones, 79% appearing once. In the case of this clone: The antigen remains undetermined.

Study conclusions and caveats: Partial responders at 0.1-3.0 mg/kg had among the lowest clonal expansion.

The TCR comes from an adult with an advanced solid tumor such as melanoma, head and neck, liver or kidney cancer. This chain uses TRBV7-9 with TRBJ2-1; D gene uncertain. The sequenced sample was CD4+ or CD8+ T cells sorted from blood, obtained in a trial of the OX40 agonist ivuxolimab. CDR3 amino acids: CASSPPILVTNEQFF. The CDR3 DNA reads as TGTGCCAGCAGCCCCCCAATACTTGTGACCAATGAGCAGTTCTTC.